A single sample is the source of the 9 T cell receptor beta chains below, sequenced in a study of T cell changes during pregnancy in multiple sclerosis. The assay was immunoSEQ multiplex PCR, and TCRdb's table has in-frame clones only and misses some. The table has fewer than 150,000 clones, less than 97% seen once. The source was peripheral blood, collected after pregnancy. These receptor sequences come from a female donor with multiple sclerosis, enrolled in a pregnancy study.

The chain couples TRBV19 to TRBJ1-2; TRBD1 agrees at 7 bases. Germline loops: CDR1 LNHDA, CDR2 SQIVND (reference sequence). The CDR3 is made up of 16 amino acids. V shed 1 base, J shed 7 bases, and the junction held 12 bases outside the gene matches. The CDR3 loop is CASSIAGQAHPGGYTF. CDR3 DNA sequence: TGTGCCAGTAGTATAGCCGGACAGGCCCACCCCGGTGGCTACACCTTC. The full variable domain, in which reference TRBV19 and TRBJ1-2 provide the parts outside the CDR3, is DGGITQSPKYLFRKEGQNVTLSCEQNLNHDAMYWYRQDPGQGLRLIYYSQIVNDFQKGDIAEGYSVSREKKESFPLTVTSAQKNPTAFYLCASSIAGQAHPGGYTFGSGTRLTVV.

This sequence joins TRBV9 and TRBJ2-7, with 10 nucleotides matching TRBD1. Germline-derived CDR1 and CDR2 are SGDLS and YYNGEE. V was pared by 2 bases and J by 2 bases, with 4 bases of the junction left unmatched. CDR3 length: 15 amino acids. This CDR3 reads CASSVAGTGAYEQYF. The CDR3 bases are TGTGCCAGCAGCGTGGCCGGGACAGGGGCCTACGAGCAGTACTTC.

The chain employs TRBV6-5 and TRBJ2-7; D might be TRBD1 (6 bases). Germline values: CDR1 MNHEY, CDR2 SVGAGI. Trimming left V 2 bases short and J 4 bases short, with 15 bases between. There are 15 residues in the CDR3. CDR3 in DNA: TGTGCCAGCAGTTACGATGCAGGGGTTATTTACGAGCAGTACTTC. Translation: CASSYDAGVIYEQYF.

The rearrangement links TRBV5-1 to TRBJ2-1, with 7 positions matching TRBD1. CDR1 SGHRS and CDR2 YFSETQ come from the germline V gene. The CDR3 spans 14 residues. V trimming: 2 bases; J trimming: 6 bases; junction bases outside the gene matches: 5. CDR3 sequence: CASSLGTEVNEQFF. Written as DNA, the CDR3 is TGCGCCAGCAGCTTAGGGACAGAAGTCAATGAGCAGTTCTTC.

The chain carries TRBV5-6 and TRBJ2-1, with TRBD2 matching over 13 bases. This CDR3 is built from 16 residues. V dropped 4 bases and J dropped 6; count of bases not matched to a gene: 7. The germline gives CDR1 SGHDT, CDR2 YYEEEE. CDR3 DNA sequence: TGTGCCAGCAGCGGGACTAGCGGGAAGCGGGGCAATGAGCAGTTCTTC. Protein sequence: CASSGTSGKRGNEQFF.

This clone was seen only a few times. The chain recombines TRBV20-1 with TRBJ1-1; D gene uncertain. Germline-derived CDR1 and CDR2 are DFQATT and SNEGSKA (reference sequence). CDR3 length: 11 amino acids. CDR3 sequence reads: CGRTMNTEAFF. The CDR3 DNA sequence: TGCGGCCGAACGATGAACACTGAAGCTTTCTTT.

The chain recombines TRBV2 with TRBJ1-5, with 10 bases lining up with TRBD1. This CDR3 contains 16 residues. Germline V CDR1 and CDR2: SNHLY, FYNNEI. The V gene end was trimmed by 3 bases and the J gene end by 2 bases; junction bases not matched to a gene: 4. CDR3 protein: CASSERTGGGNQPQHF. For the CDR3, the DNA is TGTGCCAGCAGTGAGCGGACAGGGGGGGGCAATCAGCCCCAGCATTTT.

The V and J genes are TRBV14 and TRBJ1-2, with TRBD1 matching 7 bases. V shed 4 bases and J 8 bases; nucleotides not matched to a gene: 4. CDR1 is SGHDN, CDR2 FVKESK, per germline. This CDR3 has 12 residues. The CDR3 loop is CASSPWDSGYTF. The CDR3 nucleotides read TGTGCCAGCAGCCCATGGGACAGCGGCTACACCTTC.

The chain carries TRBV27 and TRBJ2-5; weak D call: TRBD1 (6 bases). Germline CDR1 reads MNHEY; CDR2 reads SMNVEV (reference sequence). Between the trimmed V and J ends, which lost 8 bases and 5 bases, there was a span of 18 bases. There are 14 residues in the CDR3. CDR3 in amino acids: CASRSRLGQETQYF. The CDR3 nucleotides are TGTGCCAGCCGATCCCGCCTAGGACAGGAGACCCAGTACTTC.